One and the same sample provided the 26 T cell receptor beta chains below, sequenced in a study of T-cell memory formation after mild COVID-19. TCRdb recomputed calls from the 5' RACE reads with MiXCR, one row per CDR3 protein. Among about 190,000 distinct CDR3 sequences, about a sixth were seen once, and the ten largest hold roughly 2.6%. Input material: PBMCs or a T cell subset sorted from them (not recorded which). These receptors all stem from an adult woman who had mild COVID-19 (a few samples of this study predate the infection). Cell type and time point are not known.

The chain carries TRBV4-1 and TRBJ1-4; maybe TRBD1 (5 bases). Germline CDR1 and CDR2: MGHRA and YSYEKL. The ends were cut back, 4 bases at V and 6 bases at J, with 12 bases in the middle. There are 14 residues in the CDR3. CDR3 sequence: CASSPTVKYEKLFF. DNA for the CDR3: TGCGCCAGCAGCCCGACAGTTAAGTATGAAAAACTGTTTTTT.

V usage is TRBV24-1 and J usage is TRBJ1-2, with 7 nucleotides matching TRBD1. The junction had 2 bases not matched to a gene; V was cut back by 4 bases and J by 4 bases. The CDR3 spans 13 residues. CDR1 KGHDR and CDR2 SFDVKD come from the germline V gene. The CDR3 here is CATSEGTAYGYTF. CDR3 DNA: TGTGCCACCAGTGAAGGGACAGCCTATGGCTACACCTTC.

This clonotype has only a few counts. The CDR3 bases are TGTGCCAGCAGCCAAGTCGCCGGGAACACTGAAGCTTTCTTT. As protein: CASSQVAGNTEAFF. This chain connects TRBV14 to TRBJ1-1; D gene uncertain. V was clipped by 1 base and J by 1 base, with 7 bases between them. Germline CDR1 reads SGHDN; CDR2 reads FVKESK. The CDR3 is made up of 14 amino acids. Looking up the rest from reference TRBV14 and TRBJ1-1 gives the full variable domain: EAGVTQFPSHSVIEKGQTVTLRCDPISGHDNLYWYRRVMGKEIKFLLHFVKESKQDESGMPNNRFLAERTGGTYSTLKVQPAELEDSGVYFCASSQVAGNTEAFFGQGTRLTVV.

This clonotype has just a few counts. The chain has TRBV20-1 and TRBJ1-6; D gene unclear. The V and J ends lost 1 base and 0 bases respectively, with 10 bases between them. CDR3 length: 16 amino acids. Germline CDR1 is DFQATT and CDR2 is SNEGSKA (reference sequence). The CDR3 loop reads CSARGVDYSYNSPLHF. CDR3 in DNA: TGCAGTGCTAGAGGTGTGGACTACTCCTATAATTCACCCCTCCACTTT.

The rearrangement uses TRBV4-1 and TRBJ1-5; perhaps TRBD1 as D (5 bases). The V and J ends lost 4 bases and 9 bases respectively, with 13 bases between them. The germline V gene has CDR1 MGHRA and CDR2 YSYEKL. The CDR3 runs to 13 residues. The CDR3 protein is CASSPGGVWPQHF. CDR3 nucleotides: TGCGCCAGCAGCCCCGGGGGGGTTTGGCCCCAGCATTTT.

The sample holds a few counts of this clonotype. This sequence joins TRBV5-5 and TRBJ1-5; no clear D. In germline, CDR1 is SGHKS, CDR2 YYEKEE (reference sequence). The CDR3 extends over 13 amino acids. V was pared by 5 bases and J by 5 bases, with 11 bases between. In nucleotides, the CDR3 is TGTGCCAGCAGTACGGCACCCGATCAGCCCCAGCATTTT. Its translation is CASSTAPDQPQHF.

The rearrangement uses TRBV19 and TRBJ2-2; D is ambiguous. The CDR3 loop spans 13 amino acids. Germline loops: CDR1 LNHDA, CDR2 SQIVND (reference sequence). V was pared by 6 bases and J by 5 bases, with 10 bases between. The DNA of the CDR3 is TGTGCCAGTAGAAGGCCCGGGACCGGGGAGCTGTTTTTT. Protein product: CASRRPGTGELFF.

In its sample, this clonotype was seen a few times. The CDR3 nucleotides are TGCGCCAGCGATCGGGACGGAGGGGGCAATGAGCAGTTCTTC. Its translation is CASDRDGGGNEQFF. The chain links TRBV5-1 to TRBJ2-1; D tentatively fits TRBD1 or TRBD2 (6 bases each). This CDR3 has 14 amino acids. In germline, CDR1 is SGHRS, CDR2 YFSETQ. V lost 7 bases to trimming and J lost 6 bases, with 17 bases between them.

This clonotype was seen a handful of times. This chain uses TRBV10-3 with TRBJ2-1; unclear D gene. The CDR3 runs to 14 residues. Trimming removed 0 bases from V and 9 bases from J, with 12 bases in between. Per germline, CDR1 ENHRY and CDR2 SYGVKD. As DNA, the CDR3 is TGTGCCATCAGTGAGTCTGGCGTCCAAAGTGAGCAGTTCTTC. It yields the protein CAISESGVQSEQFF.

This clonotype was counted between two and nine times. This chain links TRBV4-2 with TRBJ2-1; possibly TRBD1 or TRBD2 for D (6 bases each). The V end lost 0 bases, the J end lost 0 bases, and 9 bases lay between the germline ends. This CDR3 has 16 amino acids. Germline V lookup: CDR1 LGHNA, CDR2 YNFKEQ. CDR3 amino acids: CASSQDWGASYNEQFF. CDR3 DNA sequence: TGTGCCAGCAGCCAAGACTGGGGGGCCTCCTACAATGAGCAGTTCTTC.

The chain uses TRBV21-1 and TRBJ1-5. TRBV21-1 is annotated as a pseudogene. The CDR3 covers 15 residues. The CDR3 DNA sequence: TGTGCCCCACCTGCCATCCTCTTTAGCAATCAGCCCCAGCATTTT. Its protein is CAPPAILFSNQPQHF.

V usage is TRBV5-1 and J usage is TRBJ2-3; 9 positions agree with TRBD1. Trimming removed 2 bases from V and 0 bases from J; junction bases left unmatched: 4. The CDR3 has 16 amino acids. Germline CDR1 and CDR2: SGHRS and YFSETQ. The CDR3 DNA reads TGCGCCAGCAGCTTAGGACAGGGGTCTAGCACAGATACGCAGTATTTT. It translates to CASSLGQGSSTDTQYF. The whole variable domain, filled in from reference TRBV5-1 and TRBJ2-3, reads KAGVTQTPRYLIKTRGQQVTLSCSPISGHRSVSWYQQTPGQGLQFLFEYFSETQRNKGNFPGRFSGRQFSNSRSEMNVSTLELGDSALYLCASSLGQGSSTDTQYFGPGTRLTVL.

The chain carries TRBV5-5 and TRBJ2-7; 7 bases fit TRBD1. The CDR3 covers 12 residues. With V trimmed by 5 bases and J by 7 bases, 6 bases remained unmatched. From germline, CDR1 is SGHKS and CDR2 YYEKEE (reference sequence). The CDR3: CASSYDRAEQYF. As DNA, the CDR3 is TGTGCCAGCAGTTATGACAGGGCAGAGCAGTACTTC.

V and J are TRBV18 and TRBJ1-2, with 9 bases identical to TRBD1. The J segment lost 3 bases and the V segment lost 4 bases, leaving 3 bases of the junction unmatched. CDR3 length: 14 residues. Germline V gene data show CDR1 as KGHSH and CDR2 as LQKENI. In DNA, the CDR3 is TGTGCCAGCTCACGCCGGGACAGGGACTATGGCTACACCTTC. Translated: CASSRRDRDYGYTF.

In its sample, this clonotype was seen many times. V and J are TRBV12-3 or TRBV12-4 and TRBJ1-2; no clear D gene. The CDR3 is made up of 13 amino acids. V was cut by 2 bases and J by 3 bases, with 7 bases left in between. In DNA form, the CDR3 reads TGTGCCAGCAGTTTAAACACAGACTATGGCTACACCTTC. Residues: CASSLNTDYGYTF.

This chain links TRBV11-2 with TRBJ2-7, with 8 bases fitting TRBD1. V dropped 5 bases and J dropped 6; count of bases not matched to a gene: 18. Germline loops: CDR1 SGHAT, CDR2 FQNNGV. The CDR3 consists of 17 residues. CDR3 DNA sequence: TGTGCCAGCAGCCAATTAGATACCGGACAGGGTCGCTTCGAGCAGTACTTC. It translates to CASSQLDTGQGRFEQYF.

V is TRBV6-5 and J is TRBJ2-1; no definite D call. V was trimmed by 0 bases and J by 8 bases, leaving 14 bases between them. Germline V gene sequence: CDR1 MNHEY, CDR2 SVGAGI. The length of the CDR3 is 15 residues. In DNA form, the CDR3 reads TGTGCCAGCAGTTACTCGATTAACAGAAGGGATGAGCAGTTCTTC. Its translation: CASSYSINRRDEQFF.

This clonotype was found a few times. This sequence joins TRBV6-5 and TRBJ2-7, with a possible D match to TRBD1 (5 bases). The CDR3 has 10 amino acids. Germline V CDR1 and CDR2: MNHEY, SVGAGI. V lost 7 bases and J lost 7, with 8 bases in between. CDR3 sequence (DNA): TGTGCCAGCAAGGGGTCTGAGCAGTACTTC. Translation gives CASKGSEQYF.

This clonotype was picked up a small number of times. The chain combines TRBV20-1 with TRBJ2-7; either TRBD1 or TRBD2 may fit D (6 bases each). The CDR3 has 11 residues. CDR1 and CDR2 (germline): DFQATT, SNEGSKA (reference sequence). Trimming took 4 bases from V and 7 from J, leaving 11 bases between them. The CDR3 spells CSAMGGHEQYF. CDR3 DNA: TGCAGTGCTATGGGGGGACATGAGCAGTACTTC.

This chain connects TRBV7-3 to TRBJ1-2, with 12 bases that match TRBD1. This CDR3 region has 14 residues. CDR1 and CDR2 (germline): SGHTA, FQGTGA. The junction had 4 bases not matched to a gene; V was cut back by 5 bases and J by 6 bases. The CDR3 loop is CASSLGTGGDGYTF. The CDR3, as DNA: TGTGCCAGCAGCCTCGGGACAGGGGGCGATGGCTACACCTTC.

The chain joins TRBV5-1 to TRBJ2-5; D might be TRBD1 or TRBD2, each matching 6 bases. The CDR3 sequence is 16 residues long. The V end lost 4 bases, the J end lost 5 bases, and 21 bases lay between the germline ends. Per the germline V gene, CDR1 is SGHRS and CDR2 is YFSETQ. CDR3 DNA sequence: TGCGCCAGCAGCCCCCCCCGGGACACGGGACTGGAGACCCAGTACTTC. Protein product: CASSPPRDTGLETQYF.

This clonotype was observed many times. The chain joins TRBV12-3 or TRBV12-4 to TRBJ2-1; 8 nucleotides match TRBD2. V was pared by 8 bases and J by 5 bases, with 5 bases of the junction left unmatched. The CDR3 is 13 amino acids. The CDR3, as DNA: TGTGCCAGCTTACTAGCGGCTGACAATGAGCAGTTCTTC. Protein sequence: CASLLAADNEQFF.

This chain connects TRBV5-1 to TRBJ2-2; unclear D gene. The CDR3 covers 14 residues. Trimming left V 2 bases short and J 5 bases short, with 10 bases between. Per germline, CDR1 SGHRS and CDR2 YFSETQ. CDR3 nucleotides: TGCGCCAGCAGCTTAAGCTCGGAAACCGGGGAGCTGTTTTTT. Residues: CASSLSSETGELFF. The complete variable domain, with remaining parts taken from reference TRBV5-1 and TRBJ2-2, reads KAGVTQTPRYLIKTRGQQVTLSCSPISGHRSVSWYQQTPGQGLQFLFEYFSETQRNKGNFPGRFSGRQFSNSRSEMNVSTLELGDSALYLCASSLSSETGELFFGEGSRLTVL.

The gene calls are TRBV5-1 and TRBJ2-2; the match to TRBD1 covers 12 bases. Germline CDR1 SGHRS, CDR2 YFSETQ. V was clipped by 9 bases and J by 5 bases; unmatched bases: 20. This CDR3 has 19 residues. The CDR3 here is CATKPSSSTGQGATGELFF. The CDR3 nucleotides read TGCGCCACCAAGCCATCCTCCTCAACGGGACAGGGGGCGACCGGGGAGCTGTTTTTT.

J is TRBJ1-6 and V is TRBV4-1; 8 positions agree with TRBD1. Germline-derived CDR1 and CDR2 are MGHRA and YSYEKL. Unmatched junction bases numbered 8, after V lost 3 bases and J lost 10 bases. This CDR3 contains 15 residues. The CDR3 loop is CASSQDRVRGSPLHF. The CDR3 region has the DNA TGCGCCAGCAGCCAGGACAGGGTAAGGGGCTCACCCCTCCACTTT.

This clonotype was recorded a few times. This chain joins TRBV18 and TRBJ2-6; a possible D gene is TRBD2 (6 bases). Trimming removed 5 bases from V and 0 bases from J, with 11 bases in between. This CDR3 region has 16 residues. Germline loops: CDR1 KGHSH, CDR2 LQKENI. The CDR3 protein is CASSSSGSSGANVLTF. The CDR3 DNA sequence: TGTGCCAGCTCATCCTCCGGGAGCTCTGGGGCCAACGTCCTGACTTTC.